This T cell receptor (beta chain) was recorded in a study of T cells in Graves' hyperthyroidism and ophthalmopathy. Study-wide context: Peripheral blood draws took place at initial diagnosis, ahead of any treatment.

Study-wide results and caveats: The model identified upcoming ophthalmopathy a median approximately six months ahead of onset.

The study enrolled patients aged 18 to 65 with newly diagnosed hyperthyroidism of under 2 months' duration. Not enrolled were patients with uncontrolled infection, other autoimmune disease, pregnancy or lactation. This clonotype was detected many times. Its antigen remains unidentified. Amplified TCR beta CDR3 regions derived from RNA transcripts. HTBI primers were the set used in a first-round RT-PCR of the TCR CDR3. TCRdb recomputed calls from the multiplex PCR reads with MiXCR, one row per CDR3 protein. The table shows 300,000 to 350,000 distinct CDR3 sequences, with approximately 15% occurring only once. The clonotype was recovered from a woman in her 30s with Graves' hyperthyroidism. Sequencing was carried out using blood.

The CDR3 here is CASTQSPGYNEQFF. In DNA form, the CDR3 reads TGCGCCAGCACTCAAAGCCCGGGTTACAATGAGCAGTTCTTC. V and J are TRBV5-1 and TRBJ2-1, with D uncertain. Germline-derived CDR1 and CDR2 are SGHRS and YFSETQ. V shed 6 bases and J shed 4 bases, with 14 bases lying between them. The CDR3 is 14 amino acids.